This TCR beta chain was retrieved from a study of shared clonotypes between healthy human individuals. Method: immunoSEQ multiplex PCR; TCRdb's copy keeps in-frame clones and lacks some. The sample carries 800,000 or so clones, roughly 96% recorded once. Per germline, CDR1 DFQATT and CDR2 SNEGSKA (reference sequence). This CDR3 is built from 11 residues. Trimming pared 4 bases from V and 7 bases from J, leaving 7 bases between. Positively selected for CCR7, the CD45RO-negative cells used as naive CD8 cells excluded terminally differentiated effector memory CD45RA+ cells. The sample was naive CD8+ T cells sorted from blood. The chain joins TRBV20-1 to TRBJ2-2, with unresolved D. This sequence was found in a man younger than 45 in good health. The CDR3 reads CSAIVIGELFF. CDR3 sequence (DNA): TGCAGTGCTATCGTAATCGGGGAGCTGTTTTTT.